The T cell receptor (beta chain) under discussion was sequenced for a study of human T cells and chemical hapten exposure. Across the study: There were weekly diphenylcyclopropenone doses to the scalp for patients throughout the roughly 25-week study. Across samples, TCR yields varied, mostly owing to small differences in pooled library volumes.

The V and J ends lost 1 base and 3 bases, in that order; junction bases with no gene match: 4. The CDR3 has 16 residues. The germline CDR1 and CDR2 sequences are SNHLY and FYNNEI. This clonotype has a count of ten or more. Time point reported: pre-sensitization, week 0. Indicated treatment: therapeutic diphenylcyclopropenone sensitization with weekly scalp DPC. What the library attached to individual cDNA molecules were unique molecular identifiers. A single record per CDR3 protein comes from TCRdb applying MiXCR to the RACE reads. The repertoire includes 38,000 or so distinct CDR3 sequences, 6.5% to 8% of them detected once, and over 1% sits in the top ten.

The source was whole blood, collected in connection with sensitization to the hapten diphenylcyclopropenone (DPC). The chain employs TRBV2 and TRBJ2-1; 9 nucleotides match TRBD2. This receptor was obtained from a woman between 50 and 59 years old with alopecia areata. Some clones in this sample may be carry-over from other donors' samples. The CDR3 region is CASSEGTSVLYNEQFF. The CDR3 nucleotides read TGTGCCAGCAGTGAAGGGACTAGCGTGCTCTACAATGAGCAGTTCTTC. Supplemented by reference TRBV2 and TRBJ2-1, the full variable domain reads EPEVTQTPSHQVTQMGQEVILRCVPISNHLYFYWYRQILGQKVEFLVSFYNNEISEKSEIFDDQFSVERPDGSNFTLKIRSTKLEDSAMYFCASSEGTSVLYNEQFFGPGTRLTVL.